The 8 T cell receptor beta chains below come from one sample, sequenced in a study of blood T cell repertoires in COVID-19. Sequencing was performed with immunoSEQ multiplex PCR; in TCRdb, only in-frame clones are kept and a portion is missing. The repertoire holds about 220,000 clones, with approximately 86% as singletons. Sequencing was carried out using peripheral blood. These receptors all come from a woman in her fifties or sixties with COVID-19, enrolled during active disease.

This clone has only one observation. The chain combines TRBV28 with TRBJ1-4, with TRBD1 as a possible D gene (5 bases). Deletions cut 3 bases from V and 0 bases from J, with 11 bases between. Germline CDR1 reads MDHEN; CDR2 reads SYDVKM. This CDR3 contains 16 residues. The CDR3 reads CASSLEGTATNEKLFF. The CDR3 bases are TGTGCCAGCAGTTTGGAGGGGACTGCAACTAATGAAAAACTGTTTTTT.

The rearrangement joins TRBV4-2 to TRBJ2-7, with 8 bases aligning to TRBD1. Germline V CDR1 and CDR2: LGHNA, YNFKEQ. V lost 3 bases, J lost 0 bases, and 10 bases stayed unmatched. CDR3 size: 17 residues. The CDR3 nucleotides are TGTGCCAGCAGCCACCCCCTACGGACAGGGAGCTCCTACGAGCAGTACTTC. Its protein is CASSHPLRTGSSYEQYF.

J is TRBJ2-7 and V is TRBV5-8; D possibly corresponds to TRBD1 (6 bases). Trimming removed 4 bases at V and 7 bases at J, with 21 bases between. Germline assignment: CDR1 SGHTS and CDR2 YDEGEE. The CDR3 spans 15 residues. The DNA of the CDR3 is TGTGCCAGCAGCCCTACAGGGAAGGGAGCGAGTGAGCAGTACGTC. It translates to CASSPTGKGASEQYV.

V and J are TRBV6-1 and TRBJ2-5; the D gene is possibly TRBD1 (5 bases). Germline lookup yields CDR1 MNHNS and CDR2 SASEGT. This CDR3 region has 14 residues. The V gene lost 2 bases and the J gene lost 3 bases, with 10 bases spanning the gap. For the CDR3, the DNA is TGTGCCAGCAGTGAACAGGGTTCCGAAGAGACCCAGTACTTC. Amino acid sequence: CASSEQGSEETQYF.

J is TRBJ1-1 and V is TRBV14; tentatively, D is TRBD1 (6 bases). V was pared by 3 bases and J by 1 base, with 15 bases between. The CDR3 runs to 16 residues. Per the germline V gene, CDR1 is SGHDN and CDR2 is FVKESK. This chain's CDR3 is CASSHRRQDSNTEAFF. CDR3 bases: TGTGCCAGCAGCCACAGAAGACAGGACTCGAACACTGAAGCTTTCTTT.

The rearrangement joins TRBV5-1 to TRBJ1-2; D gene ambiguous. The CDR3 covers 12 residues. The V end lost 2 bases, the J end lost 4 bases, and 6 bases lay between the germline ends. Germline V lookup: CDR1 SGHRS, CDR2 YFSETQ. The CDR3 is CASSLTAYGYTF. In DNA, the CDR3 is TGCGCCAGCAGCTTAACAGCCTATGGCTACACCTTC. Together with reference TRBV5-1 and TRBJ1-2, the CDR3 gives the full variable domain: KAGVTQTPRYLIKTRGQQVTLSCSPISGHRSVSWYQQTPGQGLQFLFEYFSETQRNKGNFPGRFSGRQFSNSRSEMNVSTLELGDSALYLCASSLTAYGYTFGSGTRLTVV.

The J gene is TRBJ2-2, the V gene TRBV11-2; a weak D match, TRBD2 (6 bases). Per the germline V gene, CDR1 is SGHAT and CDR2 is FQNNGV. Trimming removed 4 bases at V and 6 bases at J, with 18 bases between. The CDR3 extends over 16 amino acids. The CDR3 loop is CASSSRNGGMAGELFF. Here the CDR3 DNA reads TGTGCCAGCAGCTCGCGGAACGGGGGTATGGCCGGGGAGCTGTTTTTT.

This chain connects TRBV5-1 to TRBJ2-7; D may be TRBD1 (7 bases). Trimming shortened V by 0 bases and J by 5 bases, and 15 bases separated the two germline ends. The CDR3 spans 15 residues. Germline CDR1 is SGHRS and CDR2 is YFSETQ. DNA for the CDR3: TGCGCCAGCAGCTTGGAAGATCAGGGGGAGGACGAGCAGTACTTC. It codes for CASSLEDQGEDEQYF.